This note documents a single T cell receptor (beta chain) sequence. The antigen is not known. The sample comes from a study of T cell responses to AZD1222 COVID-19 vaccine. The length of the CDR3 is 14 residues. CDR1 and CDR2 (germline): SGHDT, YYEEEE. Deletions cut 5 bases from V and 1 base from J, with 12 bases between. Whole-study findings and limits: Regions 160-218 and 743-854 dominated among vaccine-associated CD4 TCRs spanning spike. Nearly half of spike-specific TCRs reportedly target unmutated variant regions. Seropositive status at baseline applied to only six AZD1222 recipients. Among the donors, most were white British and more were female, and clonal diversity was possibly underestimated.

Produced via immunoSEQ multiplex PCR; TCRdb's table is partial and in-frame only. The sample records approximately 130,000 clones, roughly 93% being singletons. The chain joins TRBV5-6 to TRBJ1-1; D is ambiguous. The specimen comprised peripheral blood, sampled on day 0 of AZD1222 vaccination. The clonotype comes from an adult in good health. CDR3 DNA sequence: TGTGCCAGCAGGGTTGACACGAGGAACACTGAAGCTTTCTTT. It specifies CASRVDTRNTEAFF. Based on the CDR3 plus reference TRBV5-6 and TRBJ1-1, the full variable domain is DAGVTQSPTHLIKTRGQQVTLRCSPKSGHDTVSWYQQALGQGPQFIFQYYEEEERQRGNFPDRFSGHQFPNYSSELNVNALLLGDSALYLCASRVDTRNTEAFFGQGTRLTVV.